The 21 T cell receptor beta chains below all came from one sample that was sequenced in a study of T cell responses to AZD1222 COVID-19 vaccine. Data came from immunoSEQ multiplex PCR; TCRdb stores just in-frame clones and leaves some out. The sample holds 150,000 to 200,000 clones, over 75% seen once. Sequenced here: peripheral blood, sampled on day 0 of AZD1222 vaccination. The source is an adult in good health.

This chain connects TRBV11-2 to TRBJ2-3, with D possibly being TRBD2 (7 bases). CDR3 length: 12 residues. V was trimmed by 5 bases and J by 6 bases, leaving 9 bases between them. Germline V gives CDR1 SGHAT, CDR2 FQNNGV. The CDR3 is CASSKGGDTQYF. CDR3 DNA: TGTGCCAGCAGCAAGGGGGGGGATACGCAGTATTTT.

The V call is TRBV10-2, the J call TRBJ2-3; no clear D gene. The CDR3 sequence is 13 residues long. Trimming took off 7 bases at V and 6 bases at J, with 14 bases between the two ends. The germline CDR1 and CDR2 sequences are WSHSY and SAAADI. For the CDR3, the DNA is TGCGCCAGCACCTTCCCCGGTTCCGATACGCAGTATTTT. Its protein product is CASTFPGSDTQYF.

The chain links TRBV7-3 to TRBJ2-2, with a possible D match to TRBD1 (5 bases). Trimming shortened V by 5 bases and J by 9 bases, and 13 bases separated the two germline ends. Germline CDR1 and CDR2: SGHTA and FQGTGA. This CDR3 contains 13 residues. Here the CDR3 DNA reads TGTGCCAGCAGCGCGTGGACACCTAGGGAGCTGTTTTTT. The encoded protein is CASSAWTPRELFF.

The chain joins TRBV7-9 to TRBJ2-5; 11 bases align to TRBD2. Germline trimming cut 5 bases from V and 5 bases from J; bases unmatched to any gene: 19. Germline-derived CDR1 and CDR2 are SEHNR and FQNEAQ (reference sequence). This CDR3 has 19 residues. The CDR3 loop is CASSLTKYSGGAAWETQYF. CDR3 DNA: TGTGCCAGCAGCCTAACCAAATATAGCGGGGGGGCCGCGTGGGAGACCCAGTACTTC.

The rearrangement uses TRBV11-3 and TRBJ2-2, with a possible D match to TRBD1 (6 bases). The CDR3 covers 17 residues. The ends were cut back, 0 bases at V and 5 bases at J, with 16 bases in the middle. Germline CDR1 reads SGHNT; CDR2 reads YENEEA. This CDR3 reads CASSLDGVARGTGELFF. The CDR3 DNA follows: TGTGCCAGCAGCTTAGATGGAGTAGCGAGGGGGACCGGGGAGCTGTTTTTT.

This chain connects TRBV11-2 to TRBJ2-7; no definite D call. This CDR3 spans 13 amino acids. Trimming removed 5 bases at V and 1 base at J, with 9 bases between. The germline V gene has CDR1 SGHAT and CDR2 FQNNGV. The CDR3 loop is CASSPVGSYEQYF. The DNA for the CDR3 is TGTGCCAGCAGCCCAGTAGGGTCCTACGAGCAGTACTTC.

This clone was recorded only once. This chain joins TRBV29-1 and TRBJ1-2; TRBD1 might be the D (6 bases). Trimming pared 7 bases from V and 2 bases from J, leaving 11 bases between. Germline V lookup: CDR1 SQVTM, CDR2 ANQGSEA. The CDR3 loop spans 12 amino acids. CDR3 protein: CSGGRGNYGYTF. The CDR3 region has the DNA TGCAGCGGAGGCAGGGGAAACTATGGCTACACCTTC. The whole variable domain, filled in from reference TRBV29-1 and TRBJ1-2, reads SAVISQKPSRDICQRGTSLTIQCQVDSQVTMMFWYRQQPGQSLTLIATANQGSEATYESGFVIDKFPISRPNLTFSTLTVSNMSPEDSSIYLCSGGRGNYGYTFGSGTRLTVV.

CDR3 loop: CASSSQAGFTGELFF. Here the CDR3 DNA reads TGTGCCAGCAGCTCACAGGCGGGGTTCACCGGGGAGCTGTTTTTT. This chain joins TRBV7-3 and TRBJ2-2; maybe TRBD2 (6 bases). This CDR3 is built from 15 residues. Germline CDR1 and CDR2: SGHTA and FQGTGA. Between the trimmed V and J ends, which lost 4 bases and 4 bases, there was a span of 13 bases.

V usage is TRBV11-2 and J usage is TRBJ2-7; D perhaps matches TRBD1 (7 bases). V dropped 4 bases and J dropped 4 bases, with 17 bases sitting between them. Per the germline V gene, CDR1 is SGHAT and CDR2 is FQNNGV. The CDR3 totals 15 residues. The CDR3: CASSWTTGALYEQYF. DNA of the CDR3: TGTGCCAGCAGCTGGACTACAGGGGCATTGTACGAGCAGTACTTC.

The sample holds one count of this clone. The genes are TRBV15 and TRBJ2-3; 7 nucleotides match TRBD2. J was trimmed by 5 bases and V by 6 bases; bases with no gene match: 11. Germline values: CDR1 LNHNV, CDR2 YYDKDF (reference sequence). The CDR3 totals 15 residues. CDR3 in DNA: TGTGCCACCAGTAACCCTGGGACTAATATAGATACGCAGTATTTT. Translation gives CATSNPGTNIDTQYF.

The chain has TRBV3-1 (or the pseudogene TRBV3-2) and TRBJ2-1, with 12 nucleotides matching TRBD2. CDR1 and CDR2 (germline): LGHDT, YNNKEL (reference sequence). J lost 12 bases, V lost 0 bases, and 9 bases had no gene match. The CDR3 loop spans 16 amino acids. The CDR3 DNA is TGTGCCAGCAGCCAAGAGCTCCTAGCGGGGGGGCCAGGGCAGTTCTTC. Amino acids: CASSQELLAGGPGQFF.

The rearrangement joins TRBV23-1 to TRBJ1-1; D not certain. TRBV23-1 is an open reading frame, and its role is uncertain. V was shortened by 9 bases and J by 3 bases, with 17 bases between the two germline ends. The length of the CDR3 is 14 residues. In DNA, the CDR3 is TGCGCCAGAGGCCCTCGTCACCGGCACACTGAAGCTTTCTTT. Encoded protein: CARGPRHRHTEAFF.

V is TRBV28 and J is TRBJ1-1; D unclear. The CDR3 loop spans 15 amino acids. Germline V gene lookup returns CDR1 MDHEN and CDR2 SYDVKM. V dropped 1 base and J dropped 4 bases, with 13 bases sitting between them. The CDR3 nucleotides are TGTGCCAGCAGTTTATTTTTTCGTCAAGGCACTGAAGCTTTCTTT. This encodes CASSLFFRQGTEAFF. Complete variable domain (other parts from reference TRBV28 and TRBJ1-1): DVKVTQSSRYLVKRTGEKVFLECVQDMDHENMFWYRQDPGLGLRLIYFSYDVKMKEKGDIPEGYSVSREKKERFSLILESASTNQTSMYLCASSLFFRQGTEAFFGQGTRLTVV.

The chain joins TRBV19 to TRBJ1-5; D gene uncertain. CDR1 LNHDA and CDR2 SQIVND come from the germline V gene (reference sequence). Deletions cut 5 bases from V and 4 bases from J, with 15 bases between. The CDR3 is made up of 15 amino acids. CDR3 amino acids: CASSYDGPANQPQHF. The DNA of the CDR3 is TGTGCCAGTAGTTATGATGGGCCCGCAAATCAGCCCCAGCATTTT.

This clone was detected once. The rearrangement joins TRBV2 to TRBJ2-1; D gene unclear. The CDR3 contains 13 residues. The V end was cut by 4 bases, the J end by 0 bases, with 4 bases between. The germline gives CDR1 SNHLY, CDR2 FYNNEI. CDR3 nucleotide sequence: TGTGCCAGCAGTGGATCCTCCTACAATGAGCAGTTCTTC. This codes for CASSGSSYNEQFF. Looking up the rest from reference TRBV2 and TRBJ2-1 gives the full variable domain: EPEVTQTPSHQVTQMGQEVILRCVPISNHLYFYWYRQILGQKVEFLVSFYNNEISEKSEIFDDQFSVERPDGSNFTLKIRSTKLEDSAMYFCASSGSSYNEQFFGPGTRLTVL.

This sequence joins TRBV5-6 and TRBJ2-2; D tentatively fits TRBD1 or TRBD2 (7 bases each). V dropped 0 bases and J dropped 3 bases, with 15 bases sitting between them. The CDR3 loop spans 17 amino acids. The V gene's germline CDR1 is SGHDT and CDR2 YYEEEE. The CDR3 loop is CASSLAGGGPYTGELFF. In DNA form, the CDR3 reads TGTGCCAGCAGCTTGGCAGGGGGGGGGCCGTACACCGGGGAGCTGTTTTTT.

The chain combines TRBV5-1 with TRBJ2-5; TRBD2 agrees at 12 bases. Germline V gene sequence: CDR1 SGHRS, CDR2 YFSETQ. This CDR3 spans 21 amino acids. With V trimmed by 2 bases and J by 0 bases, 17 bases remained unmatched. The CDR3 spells CASSFTQGASLAGGNQETQYF. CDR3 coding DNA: TGCGCCAGCAGCTTCACGCAGGGGGCGTCACTAGCGGGGGGCAACCAAGAGACCCAGTACTTC.

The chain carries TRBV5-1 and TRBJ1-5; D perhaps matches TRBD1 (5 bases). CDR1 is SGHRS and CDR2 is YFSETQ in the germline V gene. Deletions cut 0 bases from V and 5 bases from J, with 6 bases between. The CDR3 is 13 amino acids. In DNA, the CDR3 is TGCGCCAGCAGCTTGGTGGGGGATCAGCCCCAGCATTTT. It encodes CASSLVGDQPQHF.

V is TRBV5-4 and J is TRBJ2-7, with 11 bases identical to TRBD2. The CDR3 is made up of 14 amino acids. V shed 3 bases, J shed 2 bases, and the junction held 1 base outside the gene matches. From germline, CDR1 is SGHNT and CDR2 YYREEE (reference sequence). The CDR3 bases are TGTGCCAGCAGCTCGACTAGCGGGGCCTACGAGCAGTACTTC. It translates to CASSSTSGAYEQYF.

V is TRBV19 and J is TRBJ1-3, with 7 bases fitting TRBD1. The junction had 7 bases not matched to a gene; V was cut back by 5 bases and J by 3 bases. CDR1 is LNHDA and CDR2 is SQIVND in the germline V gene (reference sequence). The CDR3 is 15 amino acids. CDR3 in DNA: TGTGCCAGTAGTGTACAGGGGTTAGATGGAAACACCATATATTTT. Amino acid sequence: CASSVQGLDGNTIYF.

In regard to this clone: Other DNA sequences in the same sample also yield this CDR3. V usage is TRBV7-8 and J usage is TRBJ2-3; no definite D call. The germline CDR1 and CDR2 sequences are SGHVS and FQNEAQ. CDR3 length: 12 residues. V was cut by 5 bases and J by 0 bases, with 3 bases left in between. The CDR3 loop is CASSLSTDTQYF. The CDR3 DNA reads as TGTGCCAGCAGCCTAAGCACAGATACGCAGTATTTT.